Each of the 27 T cell receptor beta chains below was sequenced from the same sample in a study of shared clonotypes between healthy human individuals. Measured with immunoSEQ multiplex PCR; TCRdb has only the in-frame clones, and not every one. The repertoire has fewer than 700,000 clones, about 80% of them found once; the top ten carry 12%. The sample taken for sequencing was PBMCs. The receptors here all came from a woman aged 40 to 50 in good health. Some clones in this sample may be carry-over from other donors' samples.

V and J are TRBV2 and TRBJ2-5; 10 bases match TRBD1. The J call may not be correct, given that the DNA end is closer to TRBJ2-7. The CDR3 totals 14 residues. CDR1 and CDR2 (germline): SNHLY, FYNNEI. The CDR3 spells CASSPRQGANEQYF. The CDR3 nucleotides read TGTGCCAGCAGCCCCAGACAGGGGGCTAACGAGCAGTACTTC.

The V call is TRBV5-1, the J call TRBJ2-2, with D perhaps TRBD2 (5 bases). Germline loops: CDR1 SGHRS, CDR2 YFSETQ. This CDR3 has 15 residues. Trimming took 2 bases from V and 3 from J, leaving 11 bases between them. The CDR3 reads CASSFGGLDTGELFF. CDR3 coding DNA: TGCGCCAGCAGCTTCGGCGGGTTAGACACCGGGGAGCTGTTTTTT. Looking up the rest from reference TRBV5-1 and TRBJ2-2 gives the full variable domain: KAGVTQTPRYLIKTRGQQVTLSCSPISGHRSVSWYQQTPGQGLQFLFEYFSETQRNKGNFPGRFSGRQFSNSRSEMNVSTLELGDSALYLCASSFGGLDTGELFFGEGSRLTVL.

The gene calls are TRBV28 and TRBJ2-6; 7 nucleotides line up with TRBD1. Germline V CDR1 and CDR2: MDHEN, SYDVKM. This CDR3 comprises 14 residues. After removal of 10 bases from V and 3 bases from J, the junction contained 6 bases not matched to a gene. This CDR3 is CATNRGNGANVLTF. The CDR3 DNA follows: TGTGCCACCAACAGGGGTAATGGGGCCAACGTCCTGACTTTC.

This clone appeared many times. The rearrangement links TRBV7-8 to TRBJ2-5; no clear D. The CDR3 spans 13 residues. Deletions cut 0 bases from V and 4 bases from J, with 6 bases between. Germline CDR1 and CDR2: SGHVS and FQNEAQ. The CDR3: CASSLAVLETQYF. The CDR3 nucleotides read TGTGCCAGCAGCTTAGCGGTATTAGAGACCCAGTACTTC.

The gene calls are TRBV28 and TRBJ2-3, with D tentatively TRBD2 (5 bases). This CDR3 has 14 residues. Per the germline V gene, CDR1 is MDHEN and CDR2 is SYDVKM. V lost 7 bases, J lost 5 bases, and 16 bases lay in between. CDR3 amino acids: CASTSLGMIDTQYF. The CDR3 region has the DNA TGTGCCAGCACCTCCCTCGGGATGATAGATACGCAGTATTTT.

V usage is TRBV2 and J usage is TRBJ1-2; 9 nucleotides match TRBD1. The germline V gene encodes CDR1 SNHLY and CDR2 FYNNEI. Unmatched junction bases numbered 9, after V lost 6 bases and J lost 1 base. The CDR3 extends over 16 amino acids. CDR3 amino acids: CASRGDRVTVNYGYTF. In DNA form, the CDR3 reads TGTGCCAGCAGGGGGGACAGGGTAACTGTTAACTATGGCTACACCTTC.

The J gene is TRBJ2-7, the V gene TRBV6-1; TRBD2 aligns across 9 bases. The germline gives CDR1 MNHNS, CDR2 SASEGT. This CDR3 contains 14 residues. V gave up 2 bases and J gave up 5 bases; unmatched junction bases: 4. DNA for the CDR3: TGTGCCAGCAGTGAAATTAGCGGGAGTGACGAGCAGTACTTC. Its translation is CASSEISGSDEQYF.

V is TRBV6-1 and J is TRBJ2-5; D possibly matches TRBD1 or TRBD2 (5 bases each). The CDR3 contains 14 residues. V was clipped by 2 bases and J by 8 bases, with 15 bases between them. Germline assignment: CDR1 MNHNS and CDR2 SASEGT. This chain's CDR3 is CASSEMGPGNTQYF. DNA of the CDR3: TGTGCCAGCAGTGAAATGGGACCGGGGAATACCCAGTACTTC.

This clone came up a few times. The chain carries TRBV7-2 and TRBJ2-3, with TRBD2 as a possible D gene (6 bases). CDR1 SGHTA and CDR2 FQGNSA come from the germline V gene. V was cut by 5 bases and J by 4 bases, with 16 bases left in between. This CDR3 is 15 amino acids long. The CDR3 DNA follows: TGTGCCAGCAGCCGGGCGGGGAGCCTCCCAGATACGCAGTATTTT. Translated, it gives CASSRAGSLPDTQYF.

The chain is built from TRBV4-2 and TRBJ2-5; TRBD2 is a possible D gene (6 bases). In germline, CDR1 is LGHNA, CDR2 YNFKEQ. The CDR3 length is 15 residues. V lost 0 bases, J lost 5 bases, and 13 bases lay in between. The CDR3 bases are TGTGCCAGCAGCCAAGATCGGGGAGGAGGGGAGACCCAGTACTTC. This translates into CASSQDRGGGETQYF.

The chain couples TRBV7-8 to TRBJ2-2; TRBD1 might be the D (6 bases). Germline CDR1 is SGHVS and CDR2 is FQNEAQ. V dropped 0 bases and J dropped 7 bases, with 12 bases sitting between them. This CDR3 comprises 15 residues. CDR3 bases: TGTGCCAGCAGCTTAGCGGTTAGGGGGATCGGGGAGCTGTTTTTT. Encoded protein: CASSLAVRGIGELFF.

In this sample, this clone turned up once. Germline and junction disagree at one end, which may indicate a read error. The chain couples TRBV10-2 to TRBJ2-7, with 9 bases matching TRBD2. This CDR3 spans 11 amino acids. Germline lookup yields CDR1 WSHSY and CDR2 SAAADI. The CDR3 region is CASSDSGRILF. In DNA, the CDR3 is TGCGCCAGCAGTGATAGCGGGAGAATCCTCTTC.

This chain connects TRBV9 to TRBJ2-5, with D unresolved. Per the germline V gene, CDR1 is SGDLS and CDR2 is YYNGEE. The CDR3 consists of 13 residues. Trimming removed 0 bases at V and 2 bases at J, with 5 bases between. CDR3: CASSVGRQETQYF. In nucleotides, the CDR3 is TGTGCCAGCAGCGTAGGCAGGCAAGAGACCCAGTACTTC.

The chain couples TRBV7-2 to TRBJ1-3; possibly TRBD1 for D (6 bases). The CDR3 has 15 residues. Germline lookup yields CDR1 SGHTA and CDR2 FQGNSA. V was clipped by 4 bases and J by 3 bases, with 13 bases between them. CDR3 protein: CASSSDQGFGNTIYF. The CDR3 nucleotides are TGTGCCAGCAGCTCAGACCAGGGGTTTGGAAACACCATATATTTT.

This clone was seen at least ten times. V and J are TRBV10-2 and TRBJ1-1; maybe TRBD1 (5 bases). V was pared by 8 bases and J by 4 bases, with 14 bases between. Germline V lookup: CDR1 WSHSY, CDR2 SAAADI. CDR3 length equals 13 residues. The CDR3: CASGSGYTTEAFF. CDR3 nucleotides: TGCGCCAGCGGTTCAGGGTATACCACTGAAGCTTTCTTT.

The V and J genes are TRBV27 and TRBJ2-7, with 9 bases aligning to TRBD1. V gave up 1 base and J gave up 2 bases; unmatched junction bases: 9. Per germline, CDR1 MNHEY and CDR2 SMNVEV (reference sequence). The CDR3 runs 17 residues. The CDR3 reads CASSLWGPDRGTYEQYF. CDR3 nucleotides: TGTGCCAGCAGTTTATGGGGACCAGACAGGGGGACCTACGAGCAGTACTTC.

The V and J genes are TRBV5-1 and TRBJ2-1; 10 positions agree with TRBD2. V dropped 7 bases and J dropped 1; count of bases not matched to a gene: 2. Germline lookup yields CDR1 SGHRS and CDR2 YFSETQ. This CDR3 comprises 14 residues. CDR3 residues: CASGAGGSYNEQFF. The DNA for the CDR3 is TGCGCCAGCGGAGCGGGAGGGTCCTACAATGAGCAGTTCTTC.

V and J are TRBV7-9 and TRBJ2-3; D perhaps matches TRBD2 (7 bases). Germline values: CDR1 SEHNR, CDR2 FQNEAQ (reference sequence). The CDR3 loop spans 19 amino acids. The V end was cut by 8 bases, the J end by 2 bases, with 29 bases between. The CDR3 spells CASGNLLGAGARVTDTQYF. As DNA, the CDR3 is TGTGCCAGCGGGAACCTTTTGGGCGCGGGGGCGAGGGTCACAGATACGCAGTATTTT. The full variable domain, rest sourced from reference TRBV7-9 and TRBJ2-3, is DTGVSQNPRHKITKRGQNVTFRCDPISEHNRLYWYRQTLGQGPEFLTYFQNEAQLEKSRLLSDRFSAERPKGSFSTLEIQRTEQGDSAMYLCASGNLLGAGARVTDTQYFGPGTRLTVL.

This clone was seen many times. This sequence joins TRBV6-5 and TRBJ1-1; D is uncertain. Germline V gives CDR1 MNHEY, CDR2 SVGAGI. V lost 4 bases and J 4 bases, leaving 16 bases between the germline ends. The CDR3 consists of 15 residues. DNA for the CDR3: TGTGCCAGCAGTTCCCCGGGGTCGGCGGGCACTGAAGCTTTCTTT. Translation: CASSSPGSAGTEAFF.

The genes are TRBV4-3 and TRBJ2-3; D is unresolved. CDR1 is LGHNA, CDR2 YSLEER, per germline. Trimming removed 0 bases from V and 2 bases from J, with 18 bases in between. The CDR3 totals 18 residues. The DNA of the CDR3 is TGCGCCAGCAGCCAAGATAGAGGTGATTTAAGTTTCACAGATACGCAGTATTTT. Translated: CASSQDRGDLSFTDTQYF.

The CDR3 DNA follows: TGTGCCAGCAGCCCCAGTAGCGGGAGAGCCTACAATGAGCAGTTCTTC. Translated, it gives CASSPSSGRAYNEQFF. This chain links TRBV5-4 with TRBJ2-1, with 9 bases aligning to TRBD2. The junction had 7 bases not matched to a gene; V was cut back by 4 bases and J by 2 bases. Per the germline V gene, CDR1 is SGHNT and CDR2 is YYREEE (reference sequence). The CDR3 is 16 amino acids.

This chain uses TRBV9 with TRBJ2-3; 9 positions agree with TRBD2. CDR1 is SGDLS, CDR2 YYNGEE, per germline. The CDR3 loop spans 18 amino acids. Losses at the gene ends were 0 bases for V and 3 bases for J; bases not matched to a gene: 11. The CDR3 nucleotides are TGTGCCAGCAGCGTAGCTCCCCCCGGGGCGGGAGGGACAGATACGCAGTATTTT. Its protein product is CASSVAPPGAGGTDTQYF. The variable domain in full, completed from reference TRBV9 and TRBJ2-3, reads DSGVTQTPKHLITATGQRVTLRCSPRSGDLSVYWYQQSLDQGLQFLIQYYNGEERAKGNILERFSAQQFPDLHSELNLSSLELGDSALYFCASSVAPPGAGGTDTQYFGPGTRLTVL.

For this clone: Since no conserved phenylalanine or tryptophan closes the CDR3, a read error is the likely cause. The DNA is omitted, as the CDR3 cannot be located on it reliably, and the CDR3 follows TCRdb's listing. The chain is built from TRBV28 and TRBJ1-4. Looked up from germline, CDR1 is MDHEN and CDR2 is SYDVKM. The CDR3 length is 10 residues, termini included. The CDR3 is CASSPRQSGC.

On this clone: A much bigger clone sits one base away, suggesting this may be a read error. The chain joins TRBV6-4 to TRBJ2-6; tentative D call: TRBD2 (7 bases). Germline V gene lookup returns CDR1 MRHNA and CDR2 SNTAGT. CDR3 length: 15 amino acids. The V gene lost 3 bases and the J gene lost 2 bases, with 8 bases spanning the gap. The CDR3 loop is CASSEGGAGANVLTF. The DNA of the CDR3 is TGTGCCAGCAGTGAAGGGGGGGCTGGGGCCAACGTCCTGACTTTC.

This rearrangement joins TRBV4-2 to TRBJ2-1; 7 nucleotides line up with TRBD2. The germline V gene has CDR1 LGHNA and CDR2 YNFKEQ. The CDR3 length is 15 residues. V lost 3 bases and J lost 10; bases outside the gene matches: 12. The CDR3 loop is CASSQAGVGEKEQFF. CDR3 in DNA: TGTGCCAGCAGCCAGGCGGGAGTAGGGGAGAAGGAGCAGTTCTTC.

The chain combines TRBV28 with TRBJ1-1; D is possibly TRBD1 (6 bases). This CDR3 has 14 residues. Trimming removed 2 bases from V and 3 bases from J, with 10 bases in between. CDR1 MDHEN and CDR2 SYDVKM come from the germline V gene. The DNA for the CDR3 is TGTGCCAGCAGTTTAACACAGGGTGACACTGAAGCTTTCTTT. Translating it yields CASSLTQGDTEAFF.

This clone was recorded a few times. The chain is built from TRBV6-1 and TRBJ1-5; D is unclear. This CDR3 region has 13 residues. In germline, CDR1 is MNHNS, CDR2 SASEGT. V lost 0 bases and J lost 5, with 5 bases in between. This CDR3 reads CASSEASYQPQHF. The CDR3 DNA sequence: TGTGCCAGCAGTGAAGCGAGTTATCAGCCCCAGCATTTT.